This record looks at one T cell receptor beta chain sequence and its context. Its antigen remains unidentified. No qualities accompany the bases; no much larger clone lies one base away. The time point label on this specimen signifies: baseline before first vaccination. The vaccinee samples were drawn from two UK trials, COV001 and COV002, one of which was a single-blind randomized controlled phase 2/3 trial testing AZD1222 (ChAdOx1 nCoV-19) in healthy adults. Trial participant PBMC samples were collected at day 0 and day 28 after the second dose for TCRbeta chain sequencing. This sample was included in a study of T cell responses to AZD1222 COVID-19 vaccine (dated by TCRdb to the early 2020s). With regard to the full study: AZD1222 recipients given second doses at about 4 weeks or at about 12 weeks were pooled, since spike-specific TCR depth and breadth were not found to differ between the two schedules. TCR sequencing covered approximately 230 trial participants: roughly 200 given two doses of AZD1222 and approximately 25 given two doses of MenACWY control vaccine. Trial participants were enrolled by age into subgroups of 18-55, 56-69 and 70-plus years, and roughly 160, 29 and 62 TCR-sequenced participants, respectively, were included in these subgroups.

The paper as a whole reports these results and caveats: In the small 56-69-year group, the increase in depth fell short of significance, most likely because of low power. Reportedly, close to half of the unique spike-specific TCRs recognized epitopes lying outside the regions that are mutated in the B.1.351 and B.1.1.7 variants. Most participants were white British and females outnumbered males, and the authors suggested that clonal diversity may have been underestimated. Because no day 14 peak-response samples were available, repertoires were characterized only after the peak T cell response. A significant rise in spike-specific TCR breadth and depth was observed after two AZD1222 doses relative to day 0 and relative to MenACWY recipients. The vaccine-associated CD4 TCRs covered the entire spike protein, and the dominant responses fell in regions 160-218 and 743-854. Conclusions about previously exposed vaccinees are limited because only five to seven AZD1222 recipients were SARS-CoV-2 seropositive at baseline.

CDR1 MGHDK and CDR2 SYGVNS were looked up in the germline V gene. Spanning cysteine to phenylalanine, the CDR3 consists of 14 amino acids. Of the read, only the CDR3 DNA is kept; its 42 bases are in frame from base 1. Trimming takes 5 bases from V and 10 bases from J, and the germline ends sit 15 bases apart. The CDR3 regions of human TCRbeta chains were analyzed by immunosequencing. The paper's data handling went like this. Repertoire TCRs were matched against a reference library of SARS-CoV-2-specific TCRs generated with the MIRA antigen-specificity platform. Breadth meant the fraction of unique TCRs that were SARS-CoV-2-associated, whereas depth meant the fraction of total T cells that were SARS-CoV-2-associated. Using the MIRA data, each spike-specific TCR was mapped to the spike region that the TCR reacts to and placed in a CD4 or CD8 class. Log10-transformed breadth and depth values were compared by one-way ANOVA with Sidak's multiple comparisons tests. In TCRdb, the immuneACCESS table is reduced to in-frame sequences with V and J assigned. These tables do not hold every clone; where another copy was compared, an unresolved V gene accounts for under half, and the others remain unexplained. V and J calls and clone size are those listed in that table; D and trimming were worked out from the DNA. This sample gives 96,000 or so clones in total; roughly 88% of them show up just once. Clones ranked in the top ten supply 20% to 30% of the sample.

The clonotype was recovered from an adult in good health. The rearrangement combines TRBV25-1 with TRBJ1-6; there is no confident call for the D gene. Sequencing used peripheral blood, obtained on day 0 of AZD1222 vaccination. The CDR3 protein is CASSYSVESSPLHF. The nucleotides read TGTGCCAGCAGTTACTCGGTCGAAAGCTCACCCCTCCACTTT.